The present TCR beta chain was sequenced within a study of post-analysis software for immune sequencing data. Overall study: Clinical courses comprised relapsing-remitting, secondary progressive and progressive-relapsing multiple sclerosis. Findings and caveats of the study: Strong same-batch co-clustering of samples appeared with F measure clustering. Among multiple sclerosis patients, normalized Chao1 diversity was significantly below that of controls. In patients, about 5 TRBV segments were more frequent than in controls, with TRBV5-6, TRBV5-1 and TRBV20-1 among them.

This CDR3 has 14 residues. CDR1 is MDHEN, CDR2 SYDVKM, per germline. The ends were cut back, 6 bases at V and 6 bases at J, with 15 bases in the middle. Each TCR beta cDNA library carried unique molecular identifiers. The yield from around 1 to 10 million T cells was roughly 500,000 cDNA molecules in total. TCRdb called the PCR reads again in MiXCR, with one record for every CDR3 protein. The data show 450,000 or so distinct CDR3 sequences, roughly 45% seen once. Comments on this clonotype: Its cognate antigen is unknown.

The source of this sequence is a girl between 5 and 17 years old with multiple sclerosis. The V gene is TRBV28, the J gene TRBJ1-5; D might be TRBD1 (6 bases). The specimen sequenced was blood. CDR3 sequence (DNA): TGTGCCAGCAGCTTGCACAGGGTGCGTCAGCCCCAGCATTTT. Its protein product is CASSLHRVRQPQHF.